These T cell receptor beta chains were read from a single sample in a study of cytomegalovirus exposure and HLA in healthy donors. Libraries were prepared by immunoSEQ multiplex PCR; TCRdb keeps only in-frame clonotypes and omits some of them. The table has about 190,000 clones, 80% seen once. The sample comprised PBMCs. These receptors were obtained from a man aged 35-49 years in good health and CMV-seropositive. CDR3s include the opening cysteine and the closing phenylalanine or tryptophan. Fields, in order: clone size, V gene, J gene, D gene, CDR3 DNA, CDR3 protein. D genes are given only for firm matches. Size tells how often a clone was seen (once, few, many) or the class of an expanded clone, and some rows leave it out.

clone size: .; V gene: TRBV28; J gene: TRBJ1-5; D gene: TRBD1; CDR3 DNA: TGTGCCAGCAGTCCCCCCCGACAGGGCGGAAGTCAGCCCCAGCATTTT; CDR3 protein: CASSPPRQGGSQPQHF
clone size: .; V gene: TRBV7-6; J gene: TRBJ2-3; D gene: TRBD2; CDR3 DNA: TGTGCCAGCAGCTCGTTAGCGGGGGCAGATACGCAGTATTTT; CDR3 protein: CASSSLAGADTQYF
clone size: once; V gene: TRBV28; J gene: TRBJ2-7; D gene: .; CDR3 DNA: TGTGCCAGCAGGGTCCCAACTTCCTACGAGCAGTACTTC; CDR3 protein: CASRVPTSYEQYF
clone size: .; V gene: TRBV13; J gene: TRBJ2-5; D gene: TRBD2; CDR3 DNA: TGTGCCAGCAGCTTTGGACTAGCGGGGGTAGAGACCCAGTACTTC; CDR3 protein: CASSFGLAGVETQYF
clone size: once; V gene: TRBV5-1; J gene: TRBJ2-3; D gene: .; CDR3 DNA: TGCGCCAGCAGCGGGCCCACAGATACGCAGTATTTT; CDR3 protein: CASSGPTDTQYF
clone size: .; V gene: TRBV5-1; J gene: TRBJ2-5; D gene: .; CDR3 DNA: TGCGCCAGCAGCTTAGCGGCCGTCCAAGAGACCCAGTACTTC; CDR3 protein: CASSLAAVQETQYF
clone size: .; V gene: TRBV7-9; J gene: TRBJ2-7; D gene: TRBD1; CDR3 DNA: TGTTCCAGCAGCTTAGGCAGGGGGCGAGAGCAGTACTTC; CDR3 protein: CSSSLGRGREQYF
clone size: .; V gene: TRBV7-9; J gene: TRBJ1-1; D gene: TRBD1; CDR3 DNA: TGTGCCAGCAGCTTAGTCCCCCCCCTGACAGGGGCCACTGAAGCTTTCTTT; CDR3 protein: CASSLVPPLTGATEAFF
clone size: .; V gene: TRBV6-6; J gene: TRBJ2-5; D gene: TRBD2; CDR3 DNA: TGTGCCAGCAGTTACCCGGGGAGGGCCCAGTACTTC; CDR3 protein: CASSYPGRAQYF
clone size: .; V gene: TRBV12-5; J gene: TRBJ1-6; D gene: .; CDR3 DNA: TGTGCTAGTGCCGGGATCGGCTATAATTCACCCCTCCACTTT; CDR3 protein: CASAGIGYNSPLHF
clone size: .; V gene: TRBV9; J gene: TRBJ1-4; D gene: .; CDR3 DNA: TGTGCCAGCAGCGTAGCCCCACAGGCCATTAATGAAAAACTGTTTTTT; CDR3 protein: CASSVAPQAINEKLFF
clone size: .; V gene: TRBV9; J gene: TRBJ2-3; D gene: TRBD2; CDR3 DNA: TGTGCCAGCAGCGTAGGACTAGCGGTTCCAGATACGCAGTATTTT; CDR3 protein: CASSVGLAVPDTQYF
clone size: few; V gene: TRBV6-6; J gene: TRBJ2-1; D gene: .; CDR3 DNA: TGTGCCAGCAGTTTGAGCGGTCCTTCCTACAATGAGCAGTTCTTC; CDR3 protein: CASSLSGPSYNEQFF
clone size: .; V gene: TRBV7-9; J gene: TRBJ2-7; D gene: .; CDR3 DNA: TGTGCCAGCAGACCCCCGGGGGGCGACGAGCAGTACTTC; CDR3 protein: CASRPPGGDEQYF
clone size: .; V gene: TRBV4-1; J gene: TRBJ2-7; D gene: .; CDR3 DNA: TGCGCCAGCAGCCAAGACAAACAGGGTCACGAGCAGTACTTC; CDR3 protein: CASSQDKQGHEQYF
clone size: .; V gene: TRBV5-6; J gene: TRBJ1-2; D gene: TRBD1; CDR3 DNA: TGTGCCAGCAGTCGACAGGGACCTAACTATGGCTACACCTTC; CDR3 protein: CASSRQGPNYGYTF
clone size: .; V gene: TRBV15; J gene: TRBJ2-5; D gene: .; CDR3 DNA: TGTGCCACCAGCAGAGATCTCCCCCAGAGGCAGTACTTC; CDR3 protein: CATSRDLPQRQYF
clone size: .; V gene: TRBV27; J gene: TRBJ1-1; D gene: .; CDR3 DNA: TGTGCCAGCAGTTTATCTTTTCGCCTCGGTGAAGCTTTCTTT; CDR3 protein: CASSLSFRLGEAFF
clone size: .; V gene: TRBV19; J gene: TRBJ1-2; D gene: TRBD1; CDR3 DNA: TGTGCCAGTAGAGTCAGGGGGGCTATCGGCTACACCTTC; CDR3 protein: CASRVRGAIGYTF
clone size: .; V gene: TRBV11-2; J gene: TRBJ2-7; D gene: TRBD1; CDR3 DNA: TGTGCCAGCAGCTGGGACAGGGGGCTGTCCTACGAGCAGTACTTC; CDR3 protein: CASSWDRGLSYEQYF
clone size: .; V gene: TRBV5-4; J gene: TRBJ2-5; D gene: .; CDR3 DNA: TGTGCCAGCAGCTTGGCCGCGGGACGGGAGACCCAGTACTTC; CDR3 protein: CASSLAAGRETQYF
clone size: .; V gene: TRBV15; J gene: TRBJ1-4; D gene: TRBD1; CDR3 DNA: TGTGCCACCAGCAATACAGGGGATAAGTTGGGAAAACTGTTTTTT; CDR3 protein: CATSNTGDKLGKLFF
clone size: .; V gene: TRBV19; J gene: TRBJ1-5; D gene: .; CDR3 DNA: TGTGCCAGTAGTGCCGAACAATACGGCAATCAGCCCCAGCATTTT; CDR3 protein: CASSAEQYGNQPQHF
clone size: .; V gene: TRBV5-4; J gene: TRBJ2-3; D gene: .; CDR3 DNA: TGTGCCAGCAGCTTGCGGGGTGGCACAGATACGCAGTATTTT; CDR3 protein: CASSLRGGTDTQYF
clone size: .; V gene: TRBV2; J gene: TRBJ1-2; D gene: .; CDR3 DNA: TGTGCCAGCAGTGAGGGCAGTAACTATGGCTACACCTTC; CDR3 protein: CASSEGSNYGYTF
clone size: .; V gene: TRBV12-5; J gene: TRBJ2-7; D gene: .; CDR3 DNA: TGTGCTAGTGCCCCGAATTGGGGCAACGAGCAGTACTTC; CDR3 protein: CASAPNWGNEQYF
clone size: once; V gene: TRBV28; J gene: TRBJ2-1; D gene: .; CDR3 DNA: TGTGCCAGCAGCATCGACCAGACAGCCTACAATGAGCAGTTCTTC; CDR3 protein: CASSIDQTAYNEQFF
clone size: .; V gene: TRBV5-6; J gene: TRBJ1-3; D gene: .; CDR3 DNA: TGTGCCAGCAGCTTAACAGGTCCATCTGGAAACACCATATATTTT; CDR3 protein: CASSLTGPSGNTIYF
clone size: few; V gene: TRBV6-5; J gene: TRBJ1-3; D gene: TRBD1; CDR3 DNA: TGTGCCAGCAGTCCGAGGGGGCGCGGTGGAAACACCATATATTTT; CDR3 protein: CASSPRGRGGNTIYF
clone size: few; V gene: TRBV9; J gene: TRBJ1-4; D gene: .; CDR3 DNA: TGTGCCAGCAGCGCCAACCCCAACGCAGAGGGCGAAAAACTGTTTTTT; CDR3 protein: CASSANPNAEGEKLFF
clone size: .; V gene: TRBV19; J gene: TRBJ2-5; D gene: TRBD1; CDR3 DNA: TGTGCCAGTAGCCAGGACAGGGCCCATCAAGAGACCCAGTACTTC; CDR3 protein: CASSQDRAHQETQYF
clone size: .; V gene: TRBV19; J gene: TRBJ1-1; D gene: .; CDR3 DNA: TGTGCCAGTAGTATAGACAGGCCTTACGGTGAAGCTTTCTTT; CDR3 protein: CASSIDRPYGEAFF
clone size: .; V gene: TRBV12-5; J gene: TRBJ2-3; D gene: TRBD2; CDR3 DNA: TGTGCTAGTTCCGGAACTAGCGGGGGGATGAATACGCAGTATTTT; CDR3 protein: CASSGTSGGMNTQYF
clone size: .; V gene: TRBV18; J gene: TRBJ1-1; D gene: .; CDR3 DNA: TGTGCCAGCTCACCCAGGGAAACTGAAGCTTTCTTT; CDR3 protein: CASSPRETEAFF
clone size: .; V gene: TRBV7-9; J gene: TRBJ1-2; D gene: TRBD1; CDR3 DNA: TGTTCCAGCAGCTTAGGACAGGGGAGCGGCTACACCTTC; CDR3 protein: CSSSLGQGSGYTF
clone size: .; V gene: TRBV27; J gene: TRBJ2-5; D gene: TRBD1; CDR3 DNA: TGTGCCAGCACCACAGGGGCGACGAATAAGGAGACCCAGTACTTC; CDR3 protein: CASTTGATNKETQYF
clone size: .; V gene: TRBV30; J gene: TRBJ1-2; D gene: TRBD1; CDR3 DNA: TGTGCCTGGAGCTTTGCGCAGGGGGGACGGGGCACCTTC; CDR3 protein: CAWSFAQGGRGTF
clone size: .; V gene: TRBV7-9; J gene: TRBJ2-2; D gene: .; CDR3 DNA: TGTGCCAGCAAAGGCAGGGCGAACACCGGGGAGCTGTTTTTT; CDR3 protein: CASKGRANTGELFF
clone size: few; V gene: TRBV6-4; J gene: TRBJ2-5; D gene: .; CDR3 DNA: TGTGCCAGCAGTGACATCCCGGGGGTAAAACCCGAAGAGACCCAGTACTTC; CDR3 protein: CASSDIPGVKPEETQYF
clone size: .; V gene: TRBV7-3; J gene: TRBJ2-1; D gene: .; CDR3 DNA: TGTGCCAGCAGCTTAAGTTCGGGGGTTAATCACAATGAGCAGTTCTTC; CDR3 protein: CASSLSSGVNHNEQFF
clone size: .; V gene: TRBV5-1; J gene: TRBJ1-3; D gene: .; CDR3 DNA: TGCGCCAGCAGCGAGGGACATAACTCTGGAAACACCATATATTTT; CDR3 protein: CASSEGHNSGNTIYF
clone size: .; V gene: TRBV28; J gene: TRBJ2-5; D gene: TRBD1; CDR3 DNA: TGTGCCAGCAGTTTTTTGACAGGGAGCTACTTC; CDR3 protein: CASSFLTGSYF
clone size: .; V gene: TRBV2; J gene: TRBJ2-7; D gene: .; CDR3 DNA: TGTGCCAGCGCCGCTACGAACTACGAGCAGTACTTC; CDR3 protein: CASAATNYEQYF
clone size: .; V gene: TRBV2; J gene: TRBJ2-7; D gene: .; CDR3 DNA: TGTGCCAGCAGTGTCTACGAGCAGTACTTC; CDR3 protein: CASSVYEQYF
clone size: .; V gene: TRBV9; J gene: TRBJ1-4; D gene: .; CDR3 DNA: TGTGCCAGCAGCGTAGCGCGGGGCACTAATGAAAAACTGTTTTTT; CDR3 protein: CASSVARGTNEKLFF
clone size: .; V gene: TRBV30; J gene: TRBJ2-3; D gene: .; CDR3 DNA: TGTGCCTGGAGTTCGGCGGGGGCTAGCACAGATACGCAGTATTTT; CDR3 protein: CAWSSAGASTDTQYF
clone size: .; V gene: TRBV7-3; J gene: TRBJ2-2; D gene: TRBD2; CDR3 DNA: TGTGCCAGCAGCTTAGACGGAGCGGGGAACGGGGAGCTGTTTTTT; CDR3 protein: CASSLDGAGNGELFF
clone size: few; V gene: TRBV18; J gene: TRBJ1-5; D gene: TRBD1; CDR3 DNA: TGTGCCAGCTCATCCTTTACCGGGACAGGGCCGAATCAGCCCCAGCATTTT; CDR3 protein: CASSSFTGTGPNQPQHF
clone size: .; V gene: TRBV7-9; J gene: TRBJ2-2; D gene: TRBD2; CDR3 DNA: TGTGCCGCCCCCCATAGCGGGGGGGATCCCACCGGGGAGCTGTTTTTT; CDR3 protein: CAAPHSGGDPTGELFF
clone size: .; V gene: TRBV30; J gene: TRBJ1-1; D gene: TRBD1; CDR3 DNA: TGTGCCTGGAGGGCAGGGACAGGGTCTCCCGGTGGGACTGAAGCTTTCTTT; CDR3 protein: CAWRAGTGSPGGTEAFF
clone size: few; V gene: TRBV15; J gene: TRBJ2-1; D gene: TRBD1; CDR3 DNA: TGTGCCACCAGCTCCCCCCCCCGGGACAGGGGGCTGGTAGAGCAGTTCTTC; CDR3 protein: CATSSPPRDRGLVEQFF
clone size: few; V gene: TRBV5-6; J gene: TRBJ2-7; D gene: .; CDR3 DNA: TGTGCCAGCAGCCCCGGGGTAGCCTCATACGAGCAGTACTTC; CDR3 protein: CASSPGVASYEQYF